This entry lists 21 T cell receptor beta chains sequenced from one sample in a study of vaccination and CD4 T cells after COVID-19. At the Johns Hopkins FTIC core, DNA taken from cultured CD4+ T cells was sequenced by way of the Oncomine TCR Beta short-read assay. A single record per CDR3 protein comes from TCRdb applying MiXCR to the PCR reads. The repertoire has about 18,000 distinct CDR3 sequences, about three fifths of them found once; the top ten carry 5.5% to 8.5%. No antigen has been identified for these receptors. Treatment described: roughly 11-day PBMC culture with coronavirus spike peptide pools or control peptides (ViraFEST assay). Sequencing was performed on CD4+ T cells from blood, cultured in vitro, taken before SARS-CoV-2 vaccination. Every receptor here comes from a human donor who had recovered from COVID-19.

The chain carries TRBV20-1 and TRBJ2-3, with D unresolved. The CDR3 contains 11 residues. Germline assignment: CDR1 DFQATT and CDR2 SNEGSKA (reference sequence). Trimming removed 2 bases at V and 6 bases at J, with 6 bases between. Here the CDR3 DNA reads TGCAGTGCTAGATTTCTGGATACGCAGTATTTT. This codes for CSARFLDTQYF.

This clonotype came up once. V and J are TRBV2 and TRBJ2-3; D remains ambiguous. Trimming stripped 6 bases from V and 5 bases from J, with 9 bases between. Germline loops: CDR1 SNHLY, CDR2 FYNNEI. CDR3 length equals 12 residues. CDR3 coding DNA: TGTGCCAGCAGCCCCTCCAGAGATACGCAGTATTTT. It translates to CASSPSRDTQYF.

By proportion, this clonotype is medium-sized. The J gene is TRBJ2-7, the V gene TRBV20-1, with D maybe TRBD2 (7 bases). Germline V gene data show CDR1 as DFQATT and CDR2 as SNEGSKA (reference sequence). V lost 6 bases to trimming and J lost 6 bases, with 15 bases between them. This CDR3 has 12 amino acids. The CDR3 DNA reads TGCAGTGCCGTGAGGGGGGGTCTCGAGCAGTACTTC. This encodes CSAVRGGLEQYF.

This clonotype has only a few counts. The chain couples TRBV20-1 to TRBJ2-2; 12 bases map to TRBD2. The CDR3 is 14 residues long. Germline lookup yields CDR1 DFQATT and CDR2 SNEGSKA (reference sequence). V lost 5 bases to trimming and J lost 6 bases; unmatched junction nucleotides: 4. In nucleotides, the CDR3 is TGCAGTGCTGGAGGACTAGCGGGATCCGGGGAGCTGTTTTTT. It codes for CSAGGLAGSGELFF.

This clonotype has just a few counts. The rearrangement links TRBV27 to TRBJ2-3, with D hard to call. Trimming removed 0 bases from V and 2 bases from J, with 3 bases in between. From germline, CDR1 is MNHEY and CDR2 SMNVEV (reference sequence). The CDR3 extends over 13 amino acids. CDR3 sequence reads: CASSLSYTDTQYF. CDR3 DNA: TGTGCCAGCAGTTTATCTTACACAGATACGCAGTATTTT.

This clonotype was seen more than once but under ten times. V and J are TRBV29-1 and TRBJ2-7, with D perhaps matching TRBD2 (6 bases). V lost 5 bases, J lost 4 bases, and 15 bases lay in between. The length of the CDR3 is 13 residues. The germline V gene encodes CDR1 SQVTM and CDR2 ANQGSEA. The CDR3 loop is CSVRDFPSYEQYF. The CDR3 DNA reads as TGCAGCGTTCGGGACTTCCCCTCTTACGAGCAGTACTTC.

This clonotype was observed a handful of times. The chain couples TRBV20-1 to TRBJ2-7, with D possibly being TRBD2 (6 bases). CDR3 size: 15 residues. CDR1 is DFQATT and CDR2 is SNEGSKA in the germline V gene (reference sequence). Trimming left V 0 bases short and J 0 bases short, with 12 bases between. The DNA of the CDR3 is TGCAGTGCTAGAGATTTGCGGGGCAGCTCCTACGAGCAGTACTTC. Its protein is CSARDLRGSSYEQYF.

This clonotype was seen a few times. CDR3 in amino acids: CASSPRRLAGRTQYF. In nucleotides, the CDR3 is TGTGCCAGCAGTCCCCGCCGTTTAGCCGGCAGGACCCAGTACTTC. The V and J genes are TRBV28 and TRBJ2-5; D call uncertain. The CDR3 runs 15 residues. Germline V gene lookup returns CDR1 MDHEN and CDR2 SYDVKM. V lost 5 bases to trimming and J lost 7 bases, with 20 bases between them.

In its sample, this clonotype was seen a few times. CDR3 protein: CSAREGLVYGYTF. CDR3 coding DNA: TGCAGTGCTAGGGAGGGGCTGGTCTATGGCTACACCTTC. V and J are TRBV20-1 and TRBJ1-2; a weak D match, TRBD1 (5 bases). Trimming pared 3 bases from V and 4 bases from J, leaving 12 bases between. The CDR3 has 13 residues. Germline V CDR1 and CDR2: DFQATT, SNEGSKA (reference sequence).

The chain links TRBV7-2 to TRBJ2-2; 15 bases are a match to TRBD2. J was trimmed by 8 bases and V by 5 bases; bases with no gene match: 9. This CDR3 contains 17 residues. Germline CDR1 SGHTA, CDR2 FQGNSA. CDR3: CASSPPLGLAGGGELFF. The CDR3 DNA sequence: TGTGCCAGCAGCCCCCCCCTGGGACTAGCGGGAGGTGGGGAGCTGTTTTTT.

A few counts support this clonotype. The chain is built from TRBV20-1 and TRBJ2-1, with 7 bases that match TRBD2. The junction had 10 bases not matched to a gene; V was cut back by 6 bases and J by 5 bases. The CDR3 consists of 14 residues. The germline CDR1 and CDR2 sequences are DFQATT and SNEGSKA (reference sequence). The CDR3 DNA follows: TGCAGTGCGGGCCGAGGCGGGGGAAACAATGAGCAGTTCTTC. Amino acid sequence: CSAGRGGGNNEQFF.

This clonotype has only a few counts. The J gene is TRBJ2-4, the V gene TRBV20-1, with 8 bases lining up with TRBD2. CDR3 size: 16 residues. The V segment lost 1 base and the J segment 7 bases; nucleotides outside the gene matches: 12. Germline V gene sequence: CDR1 DFQATT, CDR2 SNEGSKA (reference sequence). For the CDR3, the DNA is TGCAGTGCTAGAGGGGCGGGAGGAAGGGGGTTGAACATTCAGTACTTC. Translated: CSARGAGGRGLNIQYF.

The chain combines TRBV19 with TRBJ1-1; no clear D gene. V was clipped by 4 bases and J by 5 bases, with 14 bases between them. CDR3 size: 14 residues. The V gene's germline CDR1 is LNHDA and CDR2 SQIVND (reference sequence). The CDR3 sequence: CASSSPVIGTEAFF. The CDR3 coding sequence is TGTGCCAGTAGTAGCCCCGTGATCGGGACTGAAGCTTTCTTT. Supplemented by reference TRBV19 and TRBJ1-1, the full variable domain reads DGGITQSPKYLFRKEGQNVTLSCEQNLNHDAMYWYRQDPGQGLRLIYYSQIVNDFQKGDIAEGYSVSREKKESFPLTVTSAQKNPTAFYLCASSSPVIGTEAFFGQGTRLTVV.

The CDR3 here is CASIQGGKETQYF. Written as DNA, the CDR3 is TGTGCCAGCATCCAGGGGGGGAAAGAGACCCAGTACTTC. The chain has TRBV7-9 and TRBJ2-5; D could derive from TRBD1 or TRBD2 (7 bases each). The V gene's germline CDR1 is SEHNR and CDR2 FQNEAQ (reference sequence). The CDR3 spans 13 residues. V was clipped by 7 bases and J by 3 bases, with 12 bases between them. Based on the CDR3 plus reference TRBV7-9 and TRBJ2-5, the full variable domain is DTGVSQNPRHKITKRGQNVTFRCDPISEHNRLYWYRQTLGQGPEFLTYFQNEAQLEKSRLLSDRFSAERPKGSFSTLEIQRTEQGDSAMYLCASIQGGKETQYFGPGTRLLVL.

By share, this clonotype ranks as large. The chain uses TRBV10-3 and TRBJ1-1; maybe TRBD1 (6 bases). Trimming cost V 8 bases and J 4 bases, with 11 bases left between them. Per the germline V gene, CDR1 is ENHRY and CDR2 is SYGVKD. CDR3 length equals 12 residues. CDR3 coding DNA: TGTGCCATCGGGCAGGGGCTCACTGAAGCTTTCTTT. This encodes CAIGQGLTEAFF.

This chain's CDR3 is CASSAYRGNTEAFF. CDR3 nucleotide sequence: TGTGCCAGCTCAGCTTACAGGGGGAACACTGAAGCTTTCTTT. V usage is TRBV7-6 and J usage is TRBJ1-1; the match to TRBD1 covers 7 bases. This CDR3 has 14 residues. Trimming took 8 bases from V and 1 from J; bases not matched to a gene: 7. From germline, CDR1 is SGHVS and CDR2 FNYEAQ.

This rearrangement joins TRBV19 to TRBJ1-5, with a tentative D call TRBD1 (5 bases). CDR3 length equals 15 residues. Deletions cut 5 bases from V and 7 bases from J, with 18 bases between. Germline V gene lookup returns CDR1 LNHDA and CDR2 SQIVND (reference sequence). CDR3 sequence reads: CASSVKGTATQPQHF. The DNA for the CDR3 is TGTGCCAGTAGTGTCAAAGGGACGGCTACGCAGCCCCAGCATTTT.

The chain is built from TRBV30 and TRBJ2-3; 7 bases fit TRBD2. CDR1 is GTSNPN, CDR2 SVGIG, per germline (reference sequence). After removal of 3 bases from V and 5 bases from J, the junction contained 11 bases not matched to a gene. The CDR3 covers 15 residues. CDR3: CAWRRGGSNVDTQYF. CDR3 nucleotides: TGTGCCTGGAGAAGGGGCGGGAGTAATGTAGATACGCAGTATTTT.

This clonotype was recorded a few times. The chain recombines TRBV20-1 with TRBJ2-1, with 8 bases lining up with TRBD1. Per germline, CDR1 DFQATT and CDR2 SNEGSKA (reference sequence). The V segment lost 7 bases and the J segment 6 bases; nucleotides outside the gene matches: 8. This CDR3 spans 13 amino acids. This chain's CDR3 is CSETGTGLNEQFF. Here the CDR3 DNA reads TGCAGTGAGACCGGGACAGGCCTCAATGAGCAGTTCTTC.

Only a few counts were recorded for this clonotype. The V gene is TRBV20-1, the J gene TRBJ1-1; the D gene is possibly TRBD1 (6 bases). Germline assignment: CDR1 DFQATT and CDR2 SNEGSKA (reference sequence). The CDR3 is made up of 12 amino acids. Trimming stripped 0 bases from V and 8 bases from J, with 10 bases between. CDR3 nucleotides: TGCAGTGCTAGAGAGGGGGGGGCGGAAGCTTTCTTT. Amino acid sequence: CSAREGGAEAFF.

The V gene is TRBV20-1, the J gene TRBJ2-7; possible D gene TRBD2, 5 bases. Between the trimmed V and J ends, which lost 5 bases and 9 bases, there was a span of 17 bases. The CDR3 runs to 12 residues. Germline V lookup: CDR1 DFQATT, CDR2 SNEGSKA (reference sequence). The CDR3 is CSAGPTRFAQYF. As DNA, the CDR3 is TGCAGTGCTGGACCAACTAGGTTTGCGCAGTACTTC.